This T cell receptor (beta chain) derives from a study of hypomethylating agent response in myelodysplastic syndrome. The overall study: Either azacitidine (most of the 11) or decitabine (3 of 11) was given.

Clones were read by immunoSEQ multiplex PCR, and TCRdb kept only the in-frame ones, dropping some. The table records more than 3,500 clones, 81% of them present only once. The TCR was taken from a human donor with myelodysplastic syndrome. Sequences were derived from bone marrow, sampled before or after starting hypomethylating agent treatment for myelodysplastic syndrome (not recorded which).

CDR3 in DNA: TGCGCCAGCAGCTTGGCTACTGCAGACTATGGCTACACCTTC. Protein: CASSLATADYGYTF. The chain carries TRBV5-1 and TRBJ1-2; no reliable D call. Germline CDR1 SGHRS, CDR2 YFSETQ. Trimming removed 0 bases at V and 3 bases at J, with 9 bases between. The CDR3 length is 14 residues.